Below, 12 T cell receptor beta chains from the same sample are listed, as sequenced in a study of regulatory T cells in long-lasting Graves disease. Library construction for TCR beta used iRepertoire HTBI primers and Arm-PCR of CDR3 regions. TCRdb called the multiplex PCR reads again in MiXCR, with one record for every CDR3 protein. Among 400,000 to 500,000 distinct CDR3 sequences listed, 15% were seen once. Described time point: newly diagnosed GD, antithyroid drugs for less than 3 months. There was RNA extracted from PBMCs, and the TCR library was made from it. The same sample was also studied in work on T cells in Graves' hyperthyroidism and ophthalmopathy.

This sample comprised peripheral blood mononuclear cells (PBMCs), obtained at new diagnosis, from a patient treated with antithyroid drugs. The source is a woman in her 40s with Graves disease.

Many counts were recorded for this clonotype. The chain employs TRBV2 and TRBJ1-1, with D tentatively TRBD1 (6 bases). The CDR3 spans 14 residues. Trimming took 6 bases from V and 0 from J, leaving 11 bases between them. CDR1 is SNHLY and CDR2 is FYNNEI in the germline V gene. CDR3 DNA: TGTGCCAGCAGCGGACAGTACCTGAACACTGAAGCTTTCTTT. Residues: CASSGQYLNTEAFF.

In the case of this clonotype: A much larger clone differs by one base, so this may be a read error. Because the CDR3 is missing its conserved closing phenylalanine or tryptophan, this is likely a read error. The J gene is TRBJ2-2, the V gene TRBV5-1, with 12 positions matching TRBD2. Per germline, CDR1 SGHRS and CDR2 YFSETQ. J was trimmed by 3 bases and V by 0 bases; bases with no gene match: 3. The CDR3 totals 17 residues. The CDR3 loop reads CASSLGLAGVDTGELFV. The CDR3 DNA reads as TGCGCCAGCAGCTTGGGACTAGCGGGAGTCGACACCGGGGAGCTGTTTGTT.

In regard to this clonotype: Being one base from a much bigger clone, this may be a read error. The chain is built from TRBV29-1 and TRBJ2-1; D is possibly TRBD2 (5 bases). The CDR3 has 14 amino acids. The germline CDR1 and CDR2 sequences are SQVTM and ANQGSEA. The CDR3 DNA follows: TGCAGCGTTGAAGACGACCCGGGGTACAATGATCAGTTCTTC. Its protein is CSVEDDPGYNDQFF.

In its sample, this clonotype was seen a few times. The chain recombines TRBV6-2 or TRBV6-3 with TRBJ1-2; TRBD1 might be the D (6 bases). This CDR3 region has 14 residues. CDR1 MNHEY and CDR2 SVGEGT come from the germline V gene. V was pared by 2 bases and J by 3 bases, with 10 bases between. The CDR3 loop reads CASSYHRVYYGYTF. Written as DNA, the CDR3 is TGTGCCAGCAGTTACCACAGGGTCTACTATGGCTACACCTTC.

This clonotype was seen ten or more times. V gene TRBV15 combines with J gene TRBJ2-1, with 7 positions matching TRBD2. CDR1 and CDR2 from the germline V gene are LNHNV and YYDKDF (reference sequence). V lost 0 bases to trimming and J lost 9 bases; unmatched junction nucleotides: 8. There are 15 residues in the CDR3. The CDR3: CATSRDKGGPSEQFF. CDR3 nucleotide sequence: TGTGCCACCAGCAGAGACAAGGGAGGGCCTAGTGAGCAGTTCTTC.

This clonotype was counted between two and nine times. The chain has TRBV13 and TRBJ2-5, with no clear D. This CDR3 contains 14 residues. Germline V gene data show CDR1 as PRHDT and CDR2 as FYEKMQ (reference sequence). V was pared by 5 bases and J by 4 bases, with 14 bases between. CDR3 loop: CASSPSGWRETQYF. The CDR3 DNA reads TGTGCCAGCAGCCCTTCAGGCTGGAGAGAGACCCAGTACTTC.

This clonotype was counted only a few times. The V call is TRBV2, the J call TRBJ2-7, with 8 bases identical to TRBD2. J gave up 6 bases and V 6 bases, and 7 bases lay outside the gene matches. This CDR3 has 13 amino acids. Germline V CDR1 and CDR2: SNHLY, FYNNEI. CDR3 loop: CASSFGGGGEQYF. The CDR3 DNA follows: TGTGCCAGCAGCTTCGGGGGGGGAGGCGAGCAGTACTTC.

This chain connects TRBV4-1 to TRBJ2-5; D ambiguous. The V end lost 1 base, the J end lost 4 bases, and 7 bases lay between the germline ends. CDR1 is MGHRA, CDR2 YSYEKL, per germline. The CDR3 is 13 residues long. CDR3 sequence: CASSQGNTETQYF. The DNA for the CDR3 is TGCGCCAGCAGCCAAGGTAACACAGAGACCCAGTACTTC.

The chain joins TRBV13 to TRBJ2-7, with 8 bases fitting TRBD2. CDR1 PRHDT and CDR2 FYEKMQ come from the germline V gene (reference sequence). This CDR3 region has 15 residues. The junction had 5 bases not matched to a gene; V was cut back by 1 base and J by 3 bases. The CDR3 is CASSLAGGKVYEQYF. As DNA, the CDR3 is TGTGCCAGCAGCTTAGCGGGAGGGAAGGTCTACGAGCAGTACTTC.

This clonotype was seen a handful of times. The J gene is TRBJ1-5, the V gene TRBV18; unclear D gene. Deletions cut 1 base from V and 1 base from J, with 5 bases between. This CDR3 region has 14 residues. Germline-derived CDR1 and CDR2 are KGHSH and LQKENI. DNA of the CDR3: TGTGCCAGCTCACCACGGCAGAGCAATCAGCCCCAGCATTTT. It is translated as CASSPRQSNQPQHF.

This clonotype was found a few times. The CDR3 nucleotides read TGCAGTGCCCAAGAGGCGGGAGGGCCCTGGGACTACAATGAGCAGTTCTTC. The encoded protein is CSAQEAGGPWDYNEQFF. V gene TRBV20-1 combines with J gene TRBJ2-1, with 9 bases identical to TRBD2. J lost 3 bases, V lost 6 bases, and 15 bases had no gene match. The germline V gene has CDR1 DFQATT and CDR2 SNEGSKA (reference sequence). CDR3 length equals 17 residues.

A single count supports this clonotype. A far larger clone lies a single base away; this is likely a read error. The chain combines TRBV27 with TRBJ2-7; TRBD2 aligns across 11 bases. The end of the DNA fits TRBJ2-5 better, so the J call may be wrong. The germline CDR1 and CDR2 sequences are MNHEY and SMNVEV (reference sequence). The CDR3 length is 16 residues. CDR3 sequence reads: CTSSLPPTSGMETQYF. For the CDR3, the DNA is TGTACCAGCAGTTTACCCCCGACTAGCGGGATGGAGACCCAGTACTTC.